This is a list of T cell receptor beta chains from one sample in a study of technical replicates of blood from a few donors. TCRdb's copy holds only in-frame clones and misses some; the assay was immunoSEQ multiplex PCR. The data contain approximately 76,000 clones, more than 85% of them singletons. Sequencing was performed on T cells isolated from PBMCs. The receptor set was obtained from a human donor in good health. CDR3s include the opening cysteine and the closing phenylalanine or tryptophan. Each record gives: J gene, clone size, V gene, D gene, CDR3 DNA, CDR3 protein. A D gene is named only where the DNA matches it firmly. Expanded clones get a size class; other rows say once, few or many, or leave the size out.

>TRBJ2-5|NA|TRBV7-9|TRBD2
TGTGCCAGCGAGGGACTAGCGAAAGAGACCCAGTACTTC
CASEGLAKETQYF
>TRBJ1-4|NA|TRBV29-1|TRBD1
TGCAGCGTTTTCTCCGGGACAGGGGATGAAAAACTGTTTTTT
CSVFSGTGDEKLFF
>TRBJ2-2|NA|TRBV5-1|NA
TGCGCCAGCAGCTTCAGGGGAAGCCCGAACACCGGGGAGCTGTTTTTT
CASSFRGSPNTGELFF
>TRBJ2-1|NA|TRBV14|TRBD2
TGTGCCAGCAGCCCCACCCGGGGTCCCAGCGGGGGTTACAATGAGCAGTTCTTC
CASSPTRGPSGGYNEQFF
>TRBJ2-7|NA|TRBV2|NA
TGTGCCATTACGACAGGGAGGTCCGAGCAGTACTTC
CAITTGRSEQYF
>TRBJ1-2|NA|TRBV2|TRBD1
TGTGCCAGCAGTCCCGGGACAGATACGTATGGCTACACCTTC
CASSPGTDTYGYTF
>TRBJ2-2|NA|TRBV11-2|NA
TGTGCCAGCAGGAATCTGAGGGGGGGAACCGGGGAGCTGTTTTTT
CASRNLRGGTGELFF
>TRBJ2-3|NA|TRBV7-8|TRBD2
TGTGCCAGCAGGGCGCGGGAGGGCACAGATACGCAGTATTTT
CASRAREGTDTQYF
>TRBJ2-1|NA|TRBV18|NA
TGTGCCAGCTCACCACCGGAACTAAATGAGCAGTTCTTC
CASSPPELNEQFF
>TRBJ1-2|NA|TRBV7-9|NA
TGTGCCAGCAGTCATCCGACCCCCGGAGCTAACTATGGCTACACCTTC
CASSHPTPGANYGYTF
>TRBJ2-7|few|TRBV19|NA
TGTGCCAGTAGTATTCGCCAAAGCGGCTACGAGCAGTACTTC
CASSIRQSGYEQYF
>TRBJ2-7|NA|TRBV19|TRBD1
TGTGCCAGTAGTTTCGGACAGGGGTGGACCTACGAGCAGTACTTC
CASSFGQGWTYEQYF
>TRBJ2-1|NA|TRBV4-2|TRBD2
TGTGCCAGCAGCCAATTATTCCTAGCGGGGGTTGACTCCTACAATGAGCAGTTCTTC
CASSQLFLAGVDSYNEQFF
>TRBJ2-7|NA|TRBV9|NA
TGTGCCAGCAGCGTAGTTGACAGCTCCTACGAGCAGTACTTC
CASSVVDSSYEQYF